This T cell receptor beta chain was identified during a study of T cells in Graves' hyperthyroidism and ophthalmopathy. Study as a whole: Blood from the periphery was taken at initial diagnosis, before any treatment. The study, taken as a whole, reports: The model predicted ophthalmopathy a median approximately 6.3 months before onset. Blood shared most expanded thyroid clonotypes above 0.001.

This clonotype was seen ten or more times. Its antigen remains unknown. The TCR beta CDR3 regions underwent amplification using RNA transcripts as the source. A set of HTBI primers served as the primers for a first-round RT-PCR of the TCR CDR3. From the multiplex PCR reads, TCRdb called clonotypes with MiXCR, one entry per CDR3 protein. This repertoire shows about 590,000 distinct CDR3 sequences, 13% to 15% found once; its top ten account for about 6.6%. Diagnosis rested on symptoms, serum thyroxine and TRAb, thyroid ultrasound, and orbital computed tomography. Material: blood. The origin of this receptor is a woman between 18 and 29 years old with Graves' ophthalmopathy.

CDR3 nucleotides: TGCAGCGTTGAAAATCCGACAGAGCCCAACTACGAGCAGTACTTC. It is translated as CSVENPTEPNYEQYF. The chain joins TRBV29-1 to TRBJ2-7; weak D call: TRBD1 (5 bases). Germline CDR1 reads SQVTM; CDR2 reads ANQGSEA. The CDR3 has 15 amino acids. V lost 2 bases to trimming and J lost 3 bases, with 17 bases between them.